A selection of T cell receptor beta chains follows, all from one sample in a study of shared clonotypes between healthy human individuals. TCRdb's table, derived via immunoSEQ multiplex PCR, lists solely in-frame clones and lacks some. In the table there are roughly 1.4 million clones, approximately 98.5% of which are singletons. The sequencing sample was made of naive CD4+ T cells sorted from blood. Source of these receptors: a man aged 25-45 years in good health. CDR3s include the opening cysteine and the closing phenylalanine or tryptophan. D genes are given only for firm matches. Clone size is given for some rows only: seen once, a few or many times, or a class if the clone is expanded.

length	D	J	V	size	DNA	CDR3
17	NA	TRBJ2-2	TRBV7-3	NA	TGTGCCAGCAGCTTACTCCCTGGCAGGGACCTTTCCGGGGAGCTGTTTTTT	CASSLLPGRDLSGELFF
12	NA	TRBJ2-1	TRBV27	once	TGTGCCAGCAGTTTCCTGGGGGGCGAGCAGTTCTTC	CASSFLGGEQFF
13	NA	TRBJ1-1	TRBV7-8	NA	TGTGCCAGCAGCTTAGAGGCGGGGGCTGGAGCTTTCTTT	CASSLEAGAGAFF
13	NA	TRBJ2-5	TRBV29-1	NA	TGCAGCGTTGAAGTGTTTATCGGAGAGACCCAGTACTTC	CSVEVFIGETQYF
13	NA	TRBJ1-2	TRBV7-9	NA	TGTGCCAGCAGCTTAGATCTACACCTTGGCTACACCTTC	CASSLDLHLGYTF
15	NA	TRBJ1-5	TRBV11-2	NA	TGTGCCAGCAGCCCGGACGGGGGTCCGAATCAGCCCCAGCATTTT	CASSPDGGPNQPQHF
14	NA	TRBJ2-7	TRBV4-3	NA	TGCGCCAGCAGCCGGGACTTGCTCTCCTACGAGCAGTACTTC	CASSRDLLSYEQYF
17	NA	TRBJ2-3	TRBV15	NA	TGTGCCACCAGCAGAGCCATGATAGCGGTCAGCACAGATACGCAGTATTTT	CATSRAMIAVSTDTQYF
12	NA	TRBJ2-7	TRBV6-6	NA	TGTGCCAGCAGATCACTAGCCTACGAGCAGTACTTC	CASRSLAYEQYF
15	NA	TRBJ1-3	TRBV6-1	NA	TGTGCCAGCAGTGACAGCCTACCTCCAGGAAACACCATATATTTT	CASSDSLPPGNTIYF
15	NA	TRBJ1-2	TRBV5-1	NA	TGCGCCAGCAGGCCCATCCAGTTAGCTAACTATGGCTACACCTTC	CASRPIQLANYGYTF
17	NA	TRBJ2-5	TRBV5-1	NA	TGCGCCAGCAGCTTGCCGCTGTCGGACAGAGTTGCGGAGACCCAGTACTTC	CASSLPLSDRVAETQYF
17	TRBD2	TRBJ2-7	TRBV5-6	NA	TGTGCCAGCAGTCGGGGGACTAGCGGGAGAGGCTACTACGAGCAGTACTTC	CASSRGTSGRGYYEQYF
16	NA	TRBJ2-7	TRBV10-3	NA	TGTGCCATCAGTGAGTGGGGAGGGGGCGGAACCTACGAGCAGTACTTC	CAISEWGGGGTYEQYF
12	NA	TRBJ2-2	TRBV18	NA	TGTGCCAGCTCACTCTCGGGCGGGGAGCTGTTTTTT	CASSLSGGELFF
14	TRBD1	TRBJ2-3	TRBV10-1	NA	TGCGCCAGCGGTCCGACAGGGATCACAGATACGCAGTATTTT	CASGPTGITDTQYF
15	NA	TRBJ2-7	TRBV28	once	TGTGCCAGCATTAGCACTCCGGTTGACGCTCACGAGCAGTACTTC	CASISTPVDAHEQYF
14	NA	TRBJ1-2	TRBV11-2	NA	TGTGCCAGCAGCCTCTTAGGGGCACACTATGGCTACACCTTC	CASSLLGAHYGYTF
19	NA	TRBJ2-7	TRBV4-3	once	TGCGCCAGCAGCCAAGATTTGATCGGGTCAGGTTTGATTGGATTCGAGCAGTACTTC	CASSQDLIGSGLIGFEQYF
17	NA	TRBJ2-2	TRBV28	once	TGTGCCAGCAGTTATCCCTCTGGGGTTACCACCACCGGGGAGCTGTTTTTT	CASSYPSGVTTTGELFF
14	NA	TRBJ2-7	TRBV11-2	NA	TGTGCCAGCAGCCTAGAAGCCGGGAGATACGAGCAGTACTTC	CASSLEAGRYEQYF
14	TRBD2	TRBJ2-5	TRBV11-2	once	TGTGCCAGCAGTGTCACGGGGGGGAGAGAGACCCAGTACTTC	CASSVTGGRETQYF
16	TRBD2	TRBJ2-3	TRBV11-2	NA	TGTGCCAGCACCCTAGCGGGAGGTTCTAGCACAGATACGCAGTATTTT	CASTLAGGSSTDTQYF
13	NA	TRBJ2-5	TRBV4-1	NA	TGCGCCAGCAGCATAGGACTACAAGAGACCCAGTACTTC	CASSIGLQETQYF
16	NA	TRBJ2-5	TRBV28	NA	TGTGCCAGCAGTTTACCCAGTCATGGTCGCCAAGAGACCCAGTACTTC	CASSLPSHGRQETQYF
14	NA	TRBJ1-5	TRBV28	NA	TGTGCCAGCAGTTTCCGCGGGTTGACTCAGCCCCAGCATTTT	CASSFRGLTQPQHF
12	NA	TRBJ2-3	TRBV2	NA	TGTGCCAGTAGAAAAGATGAGCGTACGCAGTATTTT	CASRKDERTQYF
15	TRBD2	TRBJ2-7	TRBV10-3	NA	TGTGCCATCAGTGAGGGGGGAGGGAGCTCCTACGAGCAGTACTTC	CAISEGGGSSYEQYF
13	NA	TRBJ2-1	TRBV11-2	NA	TGTGCCAGCAGCTCTCATCTGTTTAATGAGCAGTTCTTC	CASSSHLFNEQFF
14	NA	TRBJ2-3	TRBV9	NA	TGTGCCAGCAGCGTAGATCCGGGAGTGGGTACGCAGTATTTT	CASSVDPGVGTQYF
9	NA	TRBJ1-2	TRBV29-1	NA	TGCAGCGCTACCCCCGGGCCCCTCTTC	CSATPGPLF
16	TRBD2	TRBJ2-7	TRBV4-1	once	TGCGCCAGCAGCCAAACCTCTAGCGGCTTTTTGTACGAGCAGTACTTC	CASSQTSSGFLYEQYF
16	NA	TRBJ2-7	TRBV7-9	NA	TGTGCCAGCAGCTTAGTACTCTCTCCGGGAGTCTACGAGCAGTACTTC	CASSLVLSPGVYEQYF
16	NA	TRBJ2-1	TRBV29-1	NA	TGCAGCGTTGGGGGCCATGGCGCCGGTAGGAGTAATGAGCAGTTCTTC	CSVGGHGAGRSNEQFF